This entry describes one TCR beta chain. Its antigen remains unidentified. These data are taken from a study of T cells in Graves' hyperthyroidism and ophthalmopathy. General study findings and limits: The blood repertoire included most of the expanded thyroid clonotypes above 0.001.

Germline CDR1 SGHAT, CDR2 FQNNGV. This CDR3 spans 17 amino acids. Between the trimmed V and J ends, which lost 5 bases and 4 bases, there was a span of 22 bases. If no ophthalmopathy progression occurred within 18 months, Graves' hyperthyroidism was stable. Hyperthyroidism had been newly diagnosed in patients aged 18 to 65, and its duration was under 2 months. Each diagnosis was grounded in clinical symptoms, serum thyroxine and TRAb, thyroid ultrasound, and orbital computed tomography. The TCR beta CDR3 regions underwent amplification using RNA transcripts as the source. A set of HTBI primers served as the primers for a first-round RT-PCR of the TCR CDR3. TCRdb independently ran MiXCR on the multiplex PCR reads; one entry per CDR3 protein. This table holds 650,000 to 700,000 distinct CDR3 sequences, roughly 17% found once.

This chain uses TRBV11-2 with TRBJ2-3; D may be TRBD2 (6 bases). The source material was blood. The receptor was derived from a man between 45 and 60 years old with Graves' hyperthyroidism. CDR3 sequence (DNA): TGTGCCAGCAGCCCCGACCATCGGGAGAATCCTCCAGATACGCAGTATTTT. Its translation: CASSPDHRENPPDTQYF.